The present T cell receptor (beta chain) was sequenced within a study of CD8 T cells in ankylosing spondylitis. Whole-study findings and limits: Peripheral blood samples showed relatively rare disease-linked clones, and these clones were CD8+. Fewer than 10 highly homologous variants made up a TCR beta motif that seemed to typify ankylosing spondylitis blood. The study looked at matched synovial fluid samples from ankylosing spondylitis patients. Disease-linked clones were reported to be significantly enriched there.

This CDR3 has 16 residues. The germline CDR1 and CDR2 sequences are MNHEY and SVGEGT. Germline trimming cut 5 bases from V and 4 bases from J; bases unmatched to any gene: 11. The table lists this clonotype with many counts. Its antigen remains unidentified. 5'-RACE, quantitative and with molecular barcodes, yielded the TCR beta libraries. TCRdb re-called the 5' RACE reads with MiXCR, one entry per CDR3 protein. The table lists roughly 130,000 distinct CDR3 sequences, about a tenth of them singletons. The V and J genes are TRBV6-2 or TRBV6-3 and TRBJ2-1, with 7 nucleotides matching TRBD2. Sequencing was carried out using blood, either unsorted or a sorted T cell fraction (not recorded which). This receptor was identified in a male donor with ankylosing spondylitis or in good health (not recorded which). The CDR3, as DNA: TGTGCCAGCAGTGATCCGGGAGGCCCGGATTACAATGAGCAGTTCTTC. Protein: CASSDPGGPDYNEQFF.